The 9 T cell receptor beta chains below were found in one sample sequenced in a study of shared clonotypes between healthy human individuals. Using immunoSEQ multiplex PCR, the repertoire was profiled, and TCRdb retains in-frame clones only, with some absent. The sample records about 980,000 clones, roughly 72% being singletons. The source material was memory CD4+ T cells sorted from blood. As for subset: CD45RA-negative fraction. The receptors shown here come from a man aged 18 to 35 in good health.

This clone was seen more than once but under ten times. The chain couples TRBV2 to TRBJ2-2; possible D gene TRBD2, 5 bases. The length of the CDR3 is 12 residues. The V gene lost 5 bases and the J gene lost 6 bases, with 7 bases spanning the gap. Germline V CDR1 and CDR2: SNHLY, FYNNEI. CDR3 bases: TGTGCCAGCAGTTCGGGATCCGGGGAGCTGTTTTTT. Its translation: CASSSGSGELFF.

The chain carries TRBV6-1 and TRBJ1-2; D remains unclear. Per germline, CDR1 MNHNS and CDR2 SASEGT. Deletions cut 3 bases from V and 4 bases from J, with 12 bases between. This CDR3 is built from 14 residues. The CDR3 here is CASSDGSPFYGYTF. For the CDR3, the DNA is TGTGCCAGCAGTGACGGTTCACCCTTCTATGGCTACACCTTC.

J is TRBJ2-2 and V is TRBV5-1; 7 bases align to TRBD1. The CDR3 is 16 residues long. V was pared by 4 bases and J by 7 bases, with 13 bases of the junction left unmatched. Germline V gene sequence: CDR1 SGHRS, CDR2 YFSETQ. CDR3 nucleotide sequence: TGCGCCAGCAGCGTGACTTCGACAGGGACGGGCGGGGAGCTGTTTTTT. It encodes CASSVTSTGTGGELFF.

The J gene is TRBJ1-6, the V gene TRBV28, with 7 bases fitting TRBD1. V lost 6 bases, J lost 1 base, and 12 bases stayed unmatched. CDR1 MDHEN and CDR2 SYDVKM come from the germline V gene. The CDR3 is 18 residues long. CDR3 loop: CASSPSGQAKSYNSPLHF. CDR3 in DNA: TGTGCCAGCAGCCCGTCTGGACAGGCGAAGTCCTATAATTCACCCCTCCACTTT. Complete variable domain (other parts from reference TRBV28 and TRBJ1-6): DVKVTQSSRYLVKRTGEKVFLECVQDMDHENMFWYRQDPGLGLRLIYFSYDVKMKEKGDIPEGYSVSREKKERFSLILESASTNQTSMYLCASSPSGQAKSYNSPLHFGNGTRLTVT.

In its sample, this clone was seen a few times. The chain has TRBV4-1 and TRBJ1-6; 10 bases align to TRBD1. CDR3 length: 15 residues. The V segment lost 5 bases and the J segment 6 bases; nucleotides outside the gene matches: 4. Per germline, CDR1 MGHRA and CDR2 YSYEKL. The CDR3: CASSGGTGVNSPLHF. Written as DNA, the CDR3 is TGCGCCAGCAGCGGAGGGACAGGGGTTAATTCACCCCTCCACTTT.

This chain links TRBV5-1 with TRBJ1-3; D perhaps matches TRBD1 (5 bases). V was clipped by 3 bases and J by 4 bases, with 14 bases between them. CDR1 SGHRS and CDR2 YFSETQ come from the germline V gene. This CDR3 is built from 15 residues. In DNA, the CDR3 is TGCGCCAGCAGCTCCCTCGGGACTGCAGGAAACACCATATATTTT. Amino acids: CASSSLGTAGNTIYF.

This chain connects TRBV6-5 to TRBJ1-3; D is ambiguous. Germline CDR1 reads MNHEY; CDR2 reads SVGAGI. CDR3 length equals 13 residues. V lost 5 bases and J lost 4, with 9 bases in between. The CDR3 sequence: CASSNDGGNTIYF. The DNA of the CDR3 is TGTGCCAGCAGTAACGACGGGGGAAACACCATATATTTT.

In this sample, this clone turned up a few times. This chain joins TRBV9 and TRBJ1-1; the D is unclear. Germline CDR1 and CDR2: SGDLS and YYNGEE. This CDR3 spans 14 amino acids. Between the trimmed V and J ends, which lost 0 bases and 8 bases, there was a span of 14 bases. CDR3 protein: CASSVDPWAREAFF. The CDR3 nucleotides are TGTGCCAGCAGCGTAGACCCCTGGGCTCGAGAAGCTTTCTTT.

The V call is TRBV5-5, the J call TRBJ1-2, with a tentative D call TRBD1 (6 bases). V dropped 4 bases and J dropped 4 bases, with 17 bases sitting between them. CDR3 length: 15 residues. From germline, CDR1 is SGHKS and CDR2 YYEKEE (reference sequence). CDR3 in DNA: TGTGCCAGCAGCCCGGGGCCAGGGGAAGCCTATGGCTACACCTTC. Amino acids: CASSPGPGEAYGYTF. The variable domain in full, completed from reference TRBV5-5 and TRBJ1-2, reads DAGVTQSPTHLIKTRGQQVTLRCSPISGHKSVSWYQQVLGQGPQFIFQYYEKEERGRGNFPDRFSARQFPNYSSELNVNALLLGDSALYLCASSPGPGEAYGYTFGSGTRLTVV.